Below, 8 T cell receptor beta chains from the same sample are listed, as sequenced in a study of T cells in Graves' hyperthyroidism and ophthalmopathy. RNA transcripts gave rise to amplified TCR beta CDR3 regions. TCR CDR3 regions were first amplified by RT-PCR with HTBI primers. MiXCR, applied by TCRdb to the multiplex PCR reads, yields one record per CDR3 protein. The sample consists of hundreds of thousands of distinct CDR3 sequences, just under 45% of them appearing once. What was sequenced was peripheral blood or thyroid tissue (not recorded which). The receptors stem from an adult man with Graves' disease, either hyperthyroidism or ophthalmopathy (not recorded which).

This clonotype came up many times. This chain links TRBV25-1 with TRBJ1-2, with 7 bases lining up with TRBD1. This CDR3 is built from 14 residues. V trimming: 8 bases; J trimming: 4 bases; junction bases outside the gene matches: 10. Germline loops: CDR1 MGHDK, CDR2 SYGVNS. CDR3 in DNA: TGTGCCAGCTCGCGACAGGGAGTATCCTATGGCTACACCTTC. It is translated as CASSRQGVSYGYTF.

Comments on this clonotype: One junction end does not reproduce the germline sequence, and a read error may be involved. The V and J genes are TRBV7-7 and TRBJ1-3; D is unresolved. The CDR3 covers 15 residues. Germline V gene data show CDR1 as SSHAT and CDR2 as FNYEAQ (reference sequence). The CDR3 loop reads CASSSGAKTGNTIYF. Written as DNA, the CDR3 is TGTGCTAGCAGCTCTGGCGCAAAAACTGGAAACACCATATATTTT.

This chain joins TRBV12-3 or TRBV12-4 and TRBJ2-5; tentative D call: TRBD1 (5 bases). Trimming shortened V by 3 bases and J by 0 bases, and 8 bases separated the two germline ends. This CDR3 region has 14 residues. CDR3 in DNA: TGTGCCAGCAGTTTTGGGGCCTACCAAGAGACCCAGTACTTC. Its translation is CASSFGAYQETQYF.

The chain uses TRBV7-2 and TRBJ1-6, with 8 bases that match TRBD1. The CDR3 consists of 15 residues. The trim removed 6 bases at V and 10 bases at J, leaving 11 bases unmatched. Germline assignment: CDR1 SGHTA and CDR2 FQGNSA. CDR3 sequence: CASSLWTGKDSPLHF. As DNA, the CDR3 is TGTGCCAGCAGTTTATGGACAGGGAAGGACTCACCCCTCCACTTT.

The chain employs TRBV5-6 and TRBJ1-4; 10 positions agree with TRBD1. CDR1 is SGHDT, CDR2 YYEEEE, per germline. The CDR3 runs 15 residues. The J segment lost 7 bases and the V segment lost 2 bases, leaving 5 bases of the junction unmatched. This CDR3 is CASSFTRTGGEKLFF. The CDR3 DNA is TGTGCCAGCAGCTTTACCCGGACAGGGGGTGAAAAACTGTTTTTT.

V is TRBV24-1 and J is TRBJ1-5; D uncertain. V was cut by 0 bases and J by 9 bases, with 8 bases left in between. The CDR3 loop spans 13 amino acids. CDR1 is KGHDR, CDR2 SFDVKD, per germline. The CDR3 sequence: CATSDLLPGPQHF. CDR3 nucleotide sequence: TGTGCCACCAGTGATTTGCTTCCAGGGCCCCAGCATTTT.

With respect to this clonotype: The germline gene is not matched at one end of the junction; a read error may be the cause. The J gene is TRBJ2-2, the V gene TRBV10-3, with 10 bases identical to TRBD2. The CDR3 is made up of 14 amino acids. Germline CDR1 reads ENHRY; CDR2 reads SYGVKD. The CDR3, as DNA: TGTGCCAGCAGTTTCGGACTAGCGGCCGGGGAGCTGTTTTTT. It is translated as CASSFGLAAGELFF.

The rearrangement joins TRBV20-1 to TRBJ1-2; a weak D match, TRBD1 (5 bases). The CDR3 sequence is 13 residues long. V lost 6 bases, J lost 2 bases, and 13 bases lay in between. Germline V gives CDR1 DFQATT, CDR2 SNEGSKA (reference sequence). The CDR3 DNA reads TGCAGTGCCAGCAGTGCAGGGAACTATGGCTACACCTTC. Translated, it gives CSASSAGNYGYTF.